The sample holds many counts of the clone carrying this TCR beta chain. Its antigen is currently unknown. This entry is derived from a study of shared clonotypes between healthy human individuals. Study conclusions and caveats: Blood was the only sampled material, and tissue repertoires likely differ. Larger estimated richness was generally recorded for naive subsets relative to memory subsets.

Sequencing used immunoSEQ multiplex PCR; TCRdb keeps in-frame clones, though not all of them. The sample has millions of clones; about 95% are singletons. Terminally differentiated effector memory CD45RA+ cells were excluded from the naive CD8 cells, which were CD45RO-negative and positively selected for CCR7. V lost 1 base to trimming and J lost 7 bases; unmatched junction nucleotides: 6. The CDR3 is 16 amino acids. In germline, CDR1 is MNHEY, CDR2 SMNVEV (reference sequence). The chain is built from TRBV27 and TRBJ2-1; 11 bases align to TRBD1. What was sequenced was naive CD8+ T cells sorted from blood. This clonotype was obtained from a man aged 18-30 years in good health. The CDR3 is CASSLLGTGGMNEQFF. The CDR3 DNA reads TGTGCCAGCAGTTTATTGGGGACAGGGGGGATGAATGAGCAGTTCTTC.